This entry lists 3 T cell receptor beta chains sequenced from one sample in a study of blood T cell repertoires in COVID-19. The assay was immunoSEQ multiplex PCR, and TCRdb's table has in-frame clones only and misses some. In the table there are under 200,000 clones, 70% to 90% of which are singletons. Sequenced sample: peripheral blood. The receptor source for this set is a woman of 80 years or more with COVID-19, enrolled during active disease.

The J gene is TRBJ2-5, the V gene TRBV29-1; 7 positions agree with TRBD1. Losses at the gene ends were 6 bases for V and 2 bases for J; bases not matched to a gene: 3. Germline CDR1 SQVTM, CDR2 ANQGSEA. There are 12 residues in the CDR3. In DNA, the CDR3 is TGCAGCGTAAACAGGGGTCAAGAGACCCAGTACTTC. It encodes CSVNRGQETQYF.

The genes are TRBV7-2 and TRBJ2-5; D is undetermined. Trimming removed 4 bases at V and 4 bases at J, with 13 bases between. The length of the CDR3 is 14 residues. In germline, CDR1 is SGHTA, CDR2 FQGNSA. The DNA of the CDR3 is TGTGCCAGCAGCTCGGGTCCTGCCAGAGAGACCCAGTACTTC. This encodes CASSSGPARETQYF.

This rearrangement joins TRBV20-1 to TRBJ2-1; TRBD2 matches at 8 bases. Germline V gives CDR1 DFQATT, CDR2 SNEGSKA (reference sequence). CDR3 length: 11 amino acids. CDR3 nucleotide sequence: TGCTCACGGACTAGCACGGATGAGCAGTTCTTC. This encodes CSRTSTDEQFF.